Reported below is one T cell receptor (beta chain). The antigen is unknown. The sample is drawn from a study of cytomegalovirus exposure and HLA in healthy donors. Points from the study as a whole: The Asian-associated ancestry cluster reportedly had fewer N-insertions than the approximately 630-donor mean in a later analysis. Sequencing depth across donors, presence/absence analyses assumed, was roughly uniform.

Germline V gives CDR1 SEHNR, CDR2 FQNEAQ (reference sequence). V dropped 1 base and J dropped 2 bases, with 4 bases sitting between them. The CDR3 runs 13 residues. PCR amplification relied on 60 Vbeta primers (plus 13 Jbeta primers). Original processing methods: It was a later analysis that counted 79 million or so unique TCR beta chains, of which approximately 9.9 million were shared. TCRdb keeps only in-frame clones here, not all; method: immunoSEQ multiplex PCR. V, J and clone size are taken as reported in that table, and D and trimming were inferred from the DNA itself. The table shows 150,000 to 200,000 clones, with 75% to 85% occurring only once.

The TCR comes from a woman aged 18 to 35 in good health and CMV-seropositive. The sequenced sample consisted of PBMCs. This chain connects TRBV7-9 to TRBJ2-3; the D is unclear. The CDR3 DNA reads TGTGCCAGCAGCTTAGTCCTCACAGATACGCAGTATTTT. It translates to CASSLVLTDTQYF.